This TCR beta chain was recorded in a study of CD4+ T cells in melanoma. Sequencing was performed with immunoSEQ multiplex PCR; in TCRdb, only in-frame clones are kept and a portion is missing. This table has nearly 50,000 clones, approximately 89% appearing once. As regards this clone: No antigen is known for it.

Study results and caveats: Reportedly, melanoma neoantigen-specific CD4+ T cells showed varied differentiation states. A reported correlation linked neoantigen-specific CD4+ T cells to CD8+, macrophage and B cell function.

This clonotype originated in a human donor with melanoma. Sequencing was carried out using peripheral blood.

The CDR3 protein is CASSLEGRTGGKNQPQHF. Here the CDR3 DNA reads TGTGCCAGCAGCTTAGAAGGTAGGACAGGGGGAAAGAATCAGCCCCAGCATTTT. The gene calls are TRBV7-9 and TRBJ1-5; TRBD1 matches 10 bases. The CDR3 length is 18 residues. The V segment lost 1 base and the J segment 4 bases; nucleotides outside the gene matches: 10. Looked up from germline, CDR1 is SEHNR and CDR2 is FQNEAQ (reference sequence). Complete variable domain (other parts from reference TRBV7-9 and TRBJ1-5): DTGVSQNPRHKITKRGQNVTFRCDPISEHNRLYWYRQTLGQGPEFLTYFQNEAQLEKSRLLSDRFSAERPKGSFSTLEIQRTEQGDSAMYLCASSLEGRTGGKNQPQHFGDGTRLSIL.